This is a list of T cell receptor beta chains from one sample in a study of radiation and T cells in renal cell carcinoma. Measured with immunoSEQ multiplex PCR; TCRdb has only the in-frame clones, and not every one. The profile covers about 22,000 clones, with approximately 80% appearing a single time and 35% to 45% taken by the ten largest. The sequencing here drew on blood, taken from a patient whose treatment included radiotherapy and nephrectomy. All receptors derive from a man aged 55 to 70 with renal cell carcinoma. CDR3s include the opening cysteine and the closing phenylalanine or tryptophan. A D gene is named only where the DNA matches it firmly. Some rows have no size entry. The others give once, few or many, or a class for an expanded clone.

j_gene: TRBJ2-7
d_gene: NA
v_gene: TRBV5-1
abundance: NA
CDR3aa: CASSLGGHEQYF
CDR3nt: TGCGCCAGCAGCTTGGGGGGACACGAGCAGTACTTC

j_gene: TRBJ2-3
d_gene: TRBD2
v_gene: TRBV7-2
abundance: many
CDR3aa: CASSRGLAGETQYF
CDR3nt: TGTGCCAGCAGTCGGGGACTAGCGGGAGAAACGCAGTATTTT

j_gene: TRBJ2-3
d_gene: NA
v_gene: TRBV6-1
abundance: NA
CDR3aa: CASSEEVTQYF
CDR3nt: TGTGCCAGCAGTGAAGAAGTAACGCAGTATTTT

j_gene: TRBJ1-5
d_gene: TRBD1
v_gene: TRBV28
abundance: once
CDR3aa: CASSLAQGGNQPQHF
CDR3nt: TGTGCCAGCAGTTTAGCCCAGGGGGGCAATCAGCCCCAGCATTTT

j_gene: TRBJ2-3
d_gene: NA
v_gene: TRBV25-1
abundance: few
CDR3aa: CASSAHKGKGGDTQYF
CDR3nt: TGTGCCAGCAGTGCCCATAAGGGGAAAGGGGGAGATACGCAGTATTTT

j_gene: TRBJ1-1
d_gene: NA
v_gene: TRBV5-1
abundance: NA
CDR3aa: CASSLRVFPEAFF
CDR3nt: TGCGCCAGCAGCTTGAGGGTTTTCCCTGAAGCTTTCTTT

j_gene: TRBJ1-2
d_gene: NA
v_gene: TRBV18
abundance: NA
CDR3aa: CASSLYPPSPYGYTF
CDR3nt: TGTGCCAGCTCACTATACCCTCCCTCCCCTTATGGCTACACCTTC

j_gene: TRBJ2-7
d_gene: TRBD2
v_gene: TRBV5-1
abundance: NA
CDR3aa: CASSLAVGLAREQYF
CDR3nt: TGCGCCAGCAGCTTGGCAGTCGGACTAGCGCGTGAGCAGTACTTC

j_gene: TRBJ2-7
d_gene: NA
v_gene: TRBV5-6
abundance: once
CDR3aa: CASSFRDTRYEQYF
CDR3nt: TGTGCCAGCAGCTTCCGGGACACACGCTACGAGCAGTACTTC

j_gene: TRBJ2-3
d_gene: TRBD2
v_gene: TRBV7-9
abundance: NA
CDR3aa: CASSSRGLAGGRMSDTQYF
CDR3nt: TGTGCCAGCAGCTCTCGAGGACTAGCGGGAGGGAGAATGTCAGATACGCAGTATTTT

j_gene: TRBJ2-2
d_gene: TRBD2
v_gene: TRBV29-1
abundance: NA
CDR3aa: CSVFGTSGTGELFF
CDR3nt: TGCAGCGTTTTTGGGACTAGTGGCACCGGGGAGCTGTTTTTT

j_gene: TRBJ2-4
d_gene: TRBD1
v_gene: TRBV5-1
abundance: NA
CDR3aa: CASSVGTGAAKNIQYF
CDR3nt: TGCGCCAGCAGCGTAGGGACAGGGGCAGCCAAAAACATTCAGTACTTC

j_gene: TRBJ2-7
d_gene: TRBD1
v_gene: TRBV5-6
abundance: NA
CDR3aa: CASSLAGTGPHEQYF
CDR3nt: TGTGCCAGCAGCTTGGCCGGGACAGGGCCCCACGAGCAGTACTTC

j_gene: TRBJ2-7
d_gene: TRBD2
v_gene: TRBV5-8
abundance: few
CDR3aa: CASSFGLAGGPHYEQYF
CDR3nt: TGTGCCAGCAGCTTTGGGCTAGCGGGAGGCCCCCACTACGAGCAGTACTTC

j_gene: TRBJ2-3
d_gene: NA
v_gene: TRBV2
abundance: once
CDR3aa: CASSDPAGSTDTQYF
CDR3nt: TGTGCCAGCAGTGACCCAGCGGGCAGCACAGATACGCAGTATTTT

j_gene: TRBJ2-2
d_gene: NA
v_gene: TRBV19
abundance: NA
CDR3aa: CASSSQTQGYPGELFF
CDR3nt: TGTGCCAGTAGTTCCCAAACACAGGGTTATCCCGGGGAGCTGTTTTTT

j_gene: TRBJ2-3
d_gene: NA
v_gene: TRBV5-1
abundance: NA
CDR3aa: CASSLGAGVTDTQYF
CDR3nt: TGCGCCAGCAGCTTGGGGGCAGGGGTCACAGATACGCAGTATTTT

j_gene: TRBJ1-2
d_gene: NA
v_gene: TRBV29-1
abundance: NA
CDR3aa: CSSSPPGGRSYTF
CDR3nt: TGCAGCTCGTCCCCCCCGGGGGGCCGGAGCTACACCTTC

j_gene: TRBJ2-2
d_gene: NA
v_gene: TRBV5-1
abundance: NA
CDR3aa: CASSFWTTDTGELFF
CDR3nt: TGCGCCAGCAGCTTCTGGACTACCGACACCGGGGAGCTGTTTTTT

j_gene: TRBJ2-3
d_gene: TRBD1
v_gene: TRBV6-4
abundance: NA
CDR3aa: CASSEGGGGTDTQYF
CDR3nt: TGTGCCAGCAGTGAAGGGGGCGGCGGGACAGATACGCAGTATTTT

j_gene: TRBJ2-6
d_gene: TRBD1
v_gene: TRBV27
abundance: NA
CDR3aa: CASSMGQGVHSGANVLTF
CDR3nt: TGTGCCAGCAGTATGGGACAGGGAGTCCACTCTGGGGCCAACGTCCTGACTTTC

j_gene: TRBJ2-3
d_gene: NA
v_gene: TRBV14
abundance: NA
CDR3aa: CASSQDLRADTQYF
CDR3nt: TGTGCCAGCAGCCAAGATCTAAGGGCAGATACGCAGTATTTT

j_gene: TRBJ2-7
d_gene: NA
v_gene: TRBV11-2
abundance: NA
CDR3aa: CASSRDIPYEQYF
CDR3nt: TGTGCCAGCAGCCGGGACATTCCCTACGAGCAGTACTTC

j_gene: TRBJ2-7
d_gene: NA
v_gene: TRBV6-1
abundance: NA
CDR3aa: CASSGRVFEQYF
CDR3nt: TGTGCCAGCAGTGGCAGGGTATTCGAGCAGTACTTC

j_gene: TRBJ2-7
d_gene: TRBD1
v_gene: TRBV29-1
abundance: NA
CDR3aa: CSVVENRGYEQYF
CDR3nt: TGCAGCGTTGTTGAAAACAGGGGTTACGAGCAGTACTTC

j_gene: TRBJ1-2
d_gene: NA
v_gene: TRBV19
abundance: NA
CDR3aa: CASSIGQGRAYGYTF
CDR3nt: TGTGCCAGTAGTATTGGGCAGGGCCGAGCCTATGGCTACACCTTC

j_gene: TRBJ2-5
d_gene: NA
v_gene: TRBV9
abundance: once
CDR3aa: CASSVAHSTEGTQYF
CDR3nt: TGTGCCAGCAGCGTAGCTCACTCAACTGAGGGGACCCAGTACTTC

j_gene: TRBJ2-1
d_gene: TRBD1
v_gene: TRBV7-9
abundance: NA
CDR3aa: CASSYLEDREQFF
CDR3nt: TGTGCCAGCAGCTACCTGGAGGACAGGGAGCAGTTCTTC

j_gene: TRBJ2-1
d_gene: NA
v_gene: TRBV7-3
abundance: medium-sized
CDR3aa: CASSLTHRGDNEQFF
CDR3nt: TGTGCCAGCAGCTTAACCCACCGAGGGGACAATGAGCAGTTCTTC

j_gene: TRBJ1-5
d_gene: NA
v_gene: TRBV19
abundance: NA
CDR3aa: CASSIDRGQTLYQPQHF
CDR3nt: TGTGCCAGTAGTATAGATCGCGGACAGACCTTATATCAGCCCCAGCATTTT

j_gene: TRBJ2-7
d_gene: TRBD1
v_gene: TRBV19
abundance: NA
CDR3aa: CASSSQGVGPYEQYF
CDR3nt: TGTGCCAGTAGTTCACAGGGGGTAGGCCCCTACGAGCAGTACTTC

j_gene: TRBJ1-2
d_gene: NA
v_gene: TRBV5-6
abundance: NA
CDR3aa: CASSDPNYGYTF
CDR3nt: TGTGCCAGCAGCGATCCTAACTATGGCTACACCTTC

j_gene: TRBJ2-7
d_gene: TRBD1
v_gene: TRBV7-6
abundance: NA
CDR3aa: CASSPMSGQGGEQYF
CDR3nt: TGTGCCAGCAGCCCGATGTCAGGACAGGGAGGCGAGCAGTACTTC

j_gene: TRBJ1-5
d_gene: NA
v_gene: TRBV5-6
abundance: NA
CDR3aa: CASSGGRGFSNQPQHF
CDR3nt: TGTGCCAGCAGCGGCGGGAGGGGGTTTAGCAATCAGCCCCAGCATTTT

j_gene: TRBJ2-7
d_gene: TRBD1
v_gene: TRBV2
abundance: NA
CDR3aa: CASTGQGATYEQYF
CDR3nt: TGTGCCAGCACCGGACAGGGGGCGACCTACGAGCAGTACTTC

j_gene: TRBJ2-7
d_gene: NA
v_gene: TRBV4-2
abundance: NA
CDR3aa: CASSQGGELYEQYF
CDR3nt: TGTGCCAGCAGCCAAGGGGGGGAGCTCTACGAGCAGTACTTC

j_gene: TRBJ2-3
d_gene: NA
v_gene: TRBV30
abundance: NA
CDR3aa: CARSTLTTDTQYF
CDR3nt: TGTGCCCGGAGCACATTAACCACAGATACGCAGTATTTT

j_gene: TRBJ1-1
d_gene: TRBD1
v_gene: TRBV6-5
abundance: NA
CDR3aa: CASSYSLGQGRAEAFF
CDR3nt: TGTGCCAGCAGTTACTCGCTGGGACAGGGGAGGGCTGAAGCTTTCTTT

j_gene: TRBJ2-1
d_gene: TRBD2
v_gene: TRBV5-1
abundance: NA
CDR3aa: CASSVQTGGNEQFF
CDR3nt: TGCGCCAGCAGCGTACAGACGGGGGGCAATGAGCAGTTCTTC

j_gene: TRBJ2-5
d_gene: TRBD2
v_gene: TRBV10-3
abundance: NA
CDR3aa: CAISDSGGGQETQYF
CDR3nt: TGTGCCATCAGTGACTCTGGGGGGGGCCAAGAGACCCAGTACTTC